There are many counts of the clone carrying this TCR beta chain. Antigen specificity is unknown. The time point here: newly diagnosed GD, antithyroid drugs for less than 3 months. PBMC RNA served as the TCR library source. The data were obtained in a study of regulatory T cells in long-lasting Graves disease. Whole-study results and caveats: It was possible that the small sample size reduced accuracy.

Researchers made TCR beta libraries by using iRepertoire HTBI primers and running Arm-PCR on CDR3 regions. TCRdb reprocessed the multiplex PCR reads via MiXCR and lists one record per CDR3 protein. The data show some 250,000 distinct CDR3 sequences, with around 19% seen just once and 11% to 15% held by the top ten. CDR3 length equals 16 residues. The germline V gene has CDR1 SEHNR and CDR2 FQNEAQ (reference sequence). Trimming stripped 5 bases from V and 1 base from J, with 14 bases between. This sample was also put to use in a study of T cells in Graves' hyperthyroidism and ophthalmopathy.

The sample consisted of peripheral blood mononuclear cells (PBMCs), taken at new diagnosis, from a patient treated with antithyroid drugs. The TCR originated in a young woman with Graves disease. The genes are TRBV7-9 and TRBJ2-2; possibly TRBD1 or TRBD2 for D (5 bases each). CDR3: CASSARGRENTGELFF. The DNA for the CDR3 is TGTGCCAGCAGCGCCCGGGGCAGGGAGAACACCGGGGAGCTGTTTTTT.